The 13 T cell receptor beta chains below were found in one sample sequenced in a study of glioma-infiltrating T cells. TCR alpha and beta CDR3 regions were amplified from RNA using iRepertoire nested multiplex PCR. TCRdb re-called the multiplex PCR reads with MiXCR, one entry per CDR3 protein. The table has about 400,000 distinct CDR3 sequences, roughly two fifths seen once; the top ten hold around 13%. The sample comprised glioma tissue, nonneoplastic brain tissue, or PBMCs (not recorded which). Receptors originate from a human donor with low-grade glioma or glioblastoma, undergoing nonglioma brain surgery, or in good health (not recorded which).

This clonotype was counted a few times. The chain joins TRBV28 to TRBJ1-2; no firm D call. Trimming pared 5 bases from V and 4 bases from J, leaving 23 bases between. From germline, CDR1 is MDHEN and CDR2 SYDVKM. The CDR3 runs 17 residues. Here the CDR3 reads CASSLTGYPLLGYGYTF. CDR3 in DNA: TGTGCCAGCAGTCTTACGGGCTACCCTCTGTTGGGCTATGGCTACACCTTC.

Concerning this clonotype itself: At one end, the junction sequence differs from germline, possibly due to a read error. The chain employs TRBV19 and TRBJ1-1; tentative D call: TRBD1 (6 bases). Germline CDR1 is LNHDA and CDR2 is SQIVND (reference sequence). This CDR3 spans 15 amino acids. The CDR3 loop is CASSTRTARGTEASF. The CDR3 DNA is TGTGCCAGTAGTACCCGGACAGCCCGAGGCACTGAAGCTTCCTTT. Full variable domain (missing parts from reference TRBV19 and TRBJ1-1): DGGITQSPKYLFRKEGQNVTLSCEQNLNHDAMYWYRQDPGQGLRLIYYSQIVNDFQKGDIAEGYSVSREKKESFPLTVTSAQKNPTAFYLCASSTRTARGTEASFGQGTRLTVV.

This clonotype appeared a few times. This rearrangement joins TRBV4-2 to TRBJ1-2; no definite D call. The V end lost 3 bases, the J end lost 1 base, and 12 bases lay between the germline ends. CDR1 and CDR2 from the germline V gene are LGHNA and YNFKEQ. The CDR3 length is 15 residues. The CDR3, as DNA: TGTGCCAGCAGCCAGAAACCTGACTATAACTATGGCTACACCTTC. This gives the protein CASSQKPDYNYGYTF.

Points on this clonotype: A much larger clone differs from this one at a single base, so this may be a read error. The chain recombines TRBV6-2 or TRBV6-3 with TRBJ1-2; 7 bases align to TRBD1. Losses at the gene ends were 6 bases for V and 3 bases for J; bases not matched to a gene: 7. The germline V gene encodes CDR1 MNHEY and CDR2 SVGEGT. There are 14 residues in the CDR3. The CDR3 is CASRLIRGDYGYTF. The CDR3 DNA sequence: TGTGCCAGCAGACTAATCAGGGGGGACTATGGCTACACCTTC.

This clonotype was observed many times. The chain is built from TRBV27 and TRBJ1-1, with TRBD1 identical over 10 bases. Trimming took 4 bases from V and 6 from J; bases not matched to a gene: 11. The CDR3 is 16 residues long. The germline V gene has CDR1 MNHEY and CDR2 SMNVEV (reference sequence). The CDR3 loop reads CASSSRIGQGDAEAFF. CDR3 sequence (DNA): TGTGCCAGCAGTTCTAGGATCGGACAGGGGGACGCTGAAGCTTTCTTT.

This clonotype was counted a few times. The CDR3 loop reads CASRHLDGSYGYTF. CDR3 sequence (DNA): TGCGCCAGCAGACATCTCGACGGAAGCTATGGCTACACCTTC. This chain uses TRBV4-1 with TRBJ1-2, with unresolved D. CDR1 MGHRA and CDR2 YSYEKL come from the germline V gene. Trimming removed 6 bases at V and 4 bases at J, with 15 bases between. This CDR3 is 14 amino acids long.

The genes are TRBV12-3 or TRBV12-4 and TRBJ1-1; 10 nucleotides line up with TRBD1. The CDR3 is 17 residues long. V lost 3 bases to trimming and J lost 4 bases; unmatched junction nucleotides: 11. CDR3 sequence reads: CASSFLTGGAAGTEAFF. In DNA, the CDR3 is TGTGCCAGCAGTTTTTTGACAGGGGGCGCGGCGGGCACTGAAGCTTTCTTT.

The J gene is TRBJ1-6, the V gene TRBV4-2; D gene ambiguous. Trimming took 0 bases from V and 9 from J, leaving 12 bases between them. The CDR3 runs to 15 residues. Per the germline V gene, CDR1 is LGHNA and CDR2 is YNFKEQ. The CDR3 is CASSQDTVSGSPLHF. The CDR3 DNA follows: TGTGCCAGCAGCCAAGATACGGTCTCGGGTTCACCCCTCCACTTT.

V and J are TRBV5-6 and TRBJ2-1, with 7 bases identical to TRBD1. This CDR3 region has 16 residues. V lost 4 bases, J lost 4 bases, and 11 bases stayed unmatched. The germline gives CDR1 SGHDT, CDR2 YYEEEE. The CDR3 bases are TGTGCCAGCAGCCGTACAGGGGTGGGGTTATACAATGAGCAGTTCTTC. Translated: CASSRTGVGLYNEQFF. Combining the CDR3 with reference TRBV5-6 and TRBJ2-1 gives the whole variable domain DAGVTQSPTHLIKTRGQQVTLRCSPKSGHDTVSWYQQALGQGPQFIFQYYEEEERQRGNFPDRFSGHQFPNYSSELNVNALLLGDSALYLCASSRTGVGLYNEQFFGPGTRLTVL.

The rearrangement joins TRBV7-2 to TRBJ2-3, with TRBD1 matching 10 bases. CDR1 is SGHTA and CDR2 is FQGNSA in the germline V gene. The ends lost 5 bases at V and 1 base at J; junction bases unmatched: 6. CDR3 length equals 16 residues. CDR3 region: CASSLTGGVGTDTQYF. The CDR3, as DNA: TGTGCCAGCAGCCTGACAGGGGGCGTAGGCACAGATACGCAGTATTTT.

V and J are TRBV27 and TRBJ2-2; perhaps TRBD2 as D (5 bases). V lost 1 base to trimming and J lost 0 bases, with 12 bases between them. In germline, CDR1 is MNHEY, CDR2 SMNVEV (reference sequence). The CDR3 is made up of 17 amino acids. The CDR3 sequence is CASSLFGVSANTGELFF. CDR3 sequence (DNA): TGTGCCAGCAGTTTATTCGGGGTTAGCGCGAACACCGGGGAGCTGTTTTTT.

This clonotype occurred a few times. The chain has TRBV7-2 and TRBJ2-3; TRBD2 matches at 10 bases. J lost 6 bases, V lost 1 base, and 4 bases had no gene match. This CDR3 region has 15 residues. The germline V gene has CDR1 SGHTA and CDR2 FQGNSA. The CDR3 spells CASSLDPSGGDTQYF. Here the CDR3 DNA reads TGTGCCAGCAGCTTAGACCCTAGCGGGGGCGATACGCAGTATTTT.

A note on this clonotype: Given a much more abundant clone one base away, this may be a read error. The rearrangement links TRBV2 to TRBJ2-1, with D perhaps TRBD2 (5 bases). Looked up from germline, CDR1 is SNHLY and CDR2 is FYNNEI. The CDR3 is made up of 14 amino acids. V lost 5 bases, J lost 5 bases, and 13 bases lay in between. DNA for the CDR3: TGTGCCAGCAGTCTTAGGGAGTACCACAATGAGCAGTTCTTC. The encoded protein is CASSLREYHNEQFF.